Sequencing of this TCR beta chain was carried out in a study of cytomegalovirus exposure and HLA in healthy donors. Study findings and constraints: TCR beta V segments were, for the most part, productive about 87% or about 30% of the time in an earlier analysis. It was in a later analysis that TCR association rates were seen to vary by HLA locus, highest for DRB1 and lowest for HLA-C. Listed as cytomegalovirus-associated were about 160 TCR beta chains. Many donors carried some public TCRs, although rarity characterized most TCR sequences.

Turning to this clone: Its antigen is not known.

The study ran its PCR with 60 Vbeta and 13 Jbeta primers. Assay used: immunoSEQ multiplex PCR; TCRdb lists only in-frame clones, some missing. The sample includes around 120,000 clones, around 80% of them seen just once. The sample taken for sequencing was PBMCs. The TCR sequence derives from a female donor in good health and CMV-seropositive.

This chain's CDR3 is CASSAAVKYEQYF. The CDR3 coding sequence is TGTGCCAGCAGTGCGGCGGTAAAGTACGAGCAGTACTTC. The chain combines TRBV2 with TRBJ2-7, with unresolved D. Germline loops: CDR1 SNHLY, CDR2 FYNNEI. The CDR3 totals 13 residues. V lost 4 bases and J 4 bases, leaving 11 bases between the germline ends.